Following are 16 T cell receptor beta chains from one sample sequenced in a study of identical twins. TCRdb independently ran MiXCR on the 5' RACE reads; one entry per CDR3 protein. The sample lists some 500,000 distinct CDR3 sequences; 9.5% to 10% were seen once. The same data also contributed to another study, on yellow fever vaccine responses in identical twins.

The source material was PBMCs. The source is a woman under 30 in good health.

This chain links TRBV6-1 with TRBJ2-3, with unresolved D. CDR3 size: 14 residues. Germline-derived CDR1 and CDR2 are MNHNS and SASEGT. Trimming shortened V by 6 bases and J by 4 bases, and 14 bases separated the two germline ends. The CDR3 loop is CASRPPGRADTQYF. The CDR3, as DNA: TGTGCCAGCAGACCCCCCGGCCGGGCAGATACGCAGTATTTT.

The chain links TRBV6-2 or TRBV6-3 to TRBJ2-3; no clear D gene. V lost 11 bases and J lost 2, with 11 bases in between. Germline V gene data show CDR1 as MNHEY and CDR2 as SVGEGT. The CDR3 is made up of 12 amino acids. The CDR3 coding sequence is TGTGCCGGCGGCTTTCCCACAGATACGCAGTATTTT. It encodes CAGGFPTDTQYF.

In its sample, this clonotype was seen a few times. The CDR3 nucleotides are TGCAGTGCTAGAGATTCCGGGACTCCTCTCGAGCAGTACTTC. Translating it yields CSARDSGTPLEQYF. This chain connects TRBV20-1 to TRBJ2-7, with D perhaps matching TRBD2 (6 bases). The V end lost 0 bases, the J end lost 6 bases, and 15 bases lay between the germline ends. The CDR3 contains 14 residues. Looked up from germline, CDR1 is DFQATT and CDR2 is SNEGSKA (reference sequence).

This clonotype came up many times. This chain connects TRBV7-2 to TRBJ2-3; 8 bases are shared with TRBD2. With 6 bases clipped from V and 5 bases from J, the junction kept 10 bases outside the gene matches. The CDR3 sequence is 15 residues long. CDR1 and CDR2 from the germline V gene are SGHTA and FQGNSA. CDR3 sequence reads: CASSSSGRGEDTQYF. The CDR3 DNA sequence: TGTGCCAGCAGTTCGTCCGGGCGGGGGGAAGATACGCAGTATTTT.

V gene TRBV9 combines with J gene TRBJ2-1, with a possible D match to TRBD2 (6 bases). The germline gives CDR1 SGDLS, CDR2 YYNGEE. V was clipped by 5 bases and J by 9 bases, with 15 bases between them. The CDR3 spans 13 residues. This CDR3 is CASSEYRGTEQFF. The CDR3 DNA reads as TGTGCCAGCAGTGAGTATCGCGGGACTGAGCAGTTCTTC. Supplemented by reference TRBV9 and TRBJ2-1, the full variable domain reads DSGVTQTPKHLITATGQRVTLRCSPRSGDLSVYWYQQSLDQGLQFLIQYYNGEERAKGNILERFSAQQFPDLHSELNLSSLELGDSALYFCASSEYRGTEQFFGPGTRLTVL.

The genes are TRBV4-2 and TRBJ2-5, with no clear D. V was trimmed by 4 bases and J by 1 base, leaving 10 bases between them. This CDR3 contains 14 residues. Germline V CDR1 and CDR2: LGHNA, YNFKEQ. The CDR3 loop is CASSPGHRQETQYF. The CDR3 coding sequence is TGTGCCAGCAGCCCCGGTCACCGCCAAGAGACCCAGTACTTC.

The rearrangement uses TRBV29-1 and TRBJ1-1; D gene ambiguous. Germline V lookup: CDR1 SQVTM, CDR2 ANQGSEA. V shed 3 bases and J shed 2 bases, with 7 bases lying between them. This CDR3 is 12 amino acids long. The CDR3 DNA reads as TGCAGCGTTGACTACGGTAACACTGAAGCTTTCTTT. This codes for CSVDYGNTEAFF.

This clonotype has at least ten counts. J is TRBJ2-5 and V is TRBV5-1, with 7 bases that match TRBD2. Germline values: CDR1 SGHRS, CDR2 YFSETQ. The J segment lost 5 bases and the V segment lost 2 bases, leaving 12 bases of the junction unmatched. This CDR3 has 16 residues. The CDR3 spells CASSFIQGEGRETQYF. Here the CDR3 DNA reads TGCGCCAGCAGCTTCATTCAAGGGGAGGGGAGGGAGACCCAGTACTTC.

At least ten counts were recorded for this clonotype. V usage is TRBV12-3 or TRBV12-4 and J usage is TRBJ2-2, with D hard to call. CDR3 length equals 14 residues. V dropped 5 bases and J dropped 6 bases, with 13 bases sitting between them. In DNA form, the CDR3 reads TGTGCCAGCAGTCCCCCGGGTGGCTCCGGGGAGCTGTTTTTT. Translating gives CASSPPGGSGELFF.

In its sample, this clonotype was seen many times. The CDR3 reads CASSLTPVGGVSYNEQFF. CDR3 sequence (DNA): TGCGCCAGCAGCTTGACCCCTGTGGGGGGGGTCTCCTACAATGAGCAGTTCTTC. The chain recombines TRBV5-1 with TRBJ2-1, with 7 bases matching TRBD2. This CDR3 is 18 amino acids long. Trimming at V came to 1 base and at J to 0 bases, leaving 10 bases not matched to a gene. Germline V gene sequence: CDR1 SGHRS, CDR2 YFSETQ.

J is TRBJ2-1 and V is TRBV11-2, with D possibly matching TRBD2 (5 bases). The CDR3 extends over 15 amino acids. Trimming pared 5 bases from V and 9 bases from J, leaving 20 bases between. Germline CDR1 and CDR2: SGHAT and FQNNGV. CDR3: CASSPLKSPGGEQFF. In DNA, the CDR3 is TGTGCCAGCAGCCCTCTTAAGTCCCCAGGAGGTGAGCAGTTCTTC. Supplemented by reference TRBV11-2 and TRBJ2-1, the full variable domain reads EAGVAQSPRYKIIEKRQSVAFWCNPISGHATLYWYQQILGQGPKLLIQFQNNGVVDDSQLPKDRFSAERLKGVDSTLKIQPAKLEDSAVYLCASSPLKSPGGEQFFGPGTRLTVL.

There are many counts of this clonotype. The J gene is TRBJ2-1, the V gene TRBV20-1; TRBD2 aligns across 8 bases. J gave up 12 bases and V 1 base, and 2 bases lay outside the gene matches. CDR1 DFQATT and CDR2 SNEGSKA come from the germline V gene (reference sequence). CDR3 size: 11 residues. CDR3 in DNA: TGCAGTGCTAGAGGTGGACTAGCGCAGTTCTTC. Amino acid sequence: CSARGGLAQFF.

The chain links TRBV24-1 to TRBJ2-2, with D perhaps matching TRBD1 or TRBD2 (5 bases each). The CDR3 sequence is 16 residues long. Trimming cost V 1 base and J 5 bases, with 13 bases left between them. Germline CDR1 reads KGHDR; CDR2 reads SFDVKD. CDR3 sequence reads: CATSDLAFEGTGELFF. In DNA form, the CDR3 reads TGTGCCACCAGTGATTTAGCGTTCGAGGGGACCGGGGAGCTGTTTTTT.

This clonotype was detected ten times or more. V and J are TRBV3-1 and TRBJ2-7, with 10 bases that match TRBD2. Germline loops: CDR1 LGHDT, CDR2 YNNKEL (reference sequence). This CDR3 is built from 14 residues. The trim removed 4 bases at V and 3 bases at J, leaving 3 bases unmatched. The DNA for the CDR3 is TGTGCCAGCAGCCCTAGCGGGGGACTCTACGAGCAGTACTTC. Protein product: CASSPSGGLYEQYF.

This clonotype has at least ten counts. The rearrangement uses TRBV29-1 and TRBJ1-2, with D possibly TRBD1 on 6 matching bases. The V and J ends lost 4 bases and 4 bases respectively, with 10 bases between them. This CDR3 contains 12 residues. Germline V gene data show CDR1 as SQVTM and CDR2 as ANQGSEA. This CDR3 is CSVVETGYGYTF. CDR3 sequence (DNA): TGCAGCGTTGTCGAGACAGGCTATGGCTACACCTTC.

This clonotype was found a few times. This chain links TRBV27 with TRBJ2-7, with D maybe TRBD1 (5 bases). CDR3 length: 14 residues. V gave up 4 bases and J gave up 5 bases, with 15 bases separating them. CDR1 is MNHEY and CDR2 is SMNVEV in the germline V gene (reference sequence). The CDR3 nucleotides read TGTGCCAGCAGTTATCTCTCAGGGCAGGACGAGCAGTACTTC. It yields the protein CASSYLSGQDEQYF.